Listed below are T cell receptor beta chains from one sample, sequenced in a study of blood T cell repertoires in COVID-19. Profiling relied on immunoSEQ multiplex PCR, and the TCRdb table lists in-frame clones only, not all of them. The table lists approximately 300,000 clones, around 88% of them singletons. The sequenced sample was peripheral blood. Receptors originate from a man aged 35 to 55 with acute or convalescent COVID-19. Both conserved end residues are part of each CDR3. The D gene is left open where the match is weak. Clone size is not always given. Where it is, it says once, few, many or a class for expanded clones.

CDR3nt	CDR3aa	d_gene	j_gene	abundance	v_gene
TGTGCCAGCACCGTAATGGTGGGACTTTACGAGCAGTACTTC	CASTVMVGLYEQYF	-	TRBJ2-7	-	TRBV6-5
TGTGCCAGCAGCTCGCGCGGGACAGGAGTACACAATGAGCAGTTCTTC	CASSSRGTGVHNEQFF	TRBD1	TRBJ2-1	-	TRBV7-9
TGTGCCAGCAGCGAGGGGGGGTTGGGTGAAAAACTGTTTTTT	CASSEGGLGEKLFF	-	TRBJ1-4	-	TRBV6-5
TGTGCCATCCGACGGTCTCGGGAGGACACCATATATTTT	CAIRRSREDTIYF	-	TRBJ1-3	-	TRBV6-6
TGTGCCAGCAGCGCCCGACAGGGGAGTTTTGAAAAACTGTTTTTT	CASSARQGSFEKLFF	TRBD1	TRBJ1-4	-	TRBV7-9
TGTGCCTGGAGTGACAGTGATAATTCACCCCTCCACTTT	CAWSDSDNSPLHF	-	TRBJ1-6	-	TRBV30
TGTGCCAGCCTGGGTCCCCGGGATTCACCCCTCCACTTT	CASLGPRDSPLHF	-	TRBJ1-6	once	TRBV2
TGTGCCAGCAGCTTAGTAGGGGGGGCCTTAGATACGCAGTATTTT	CASSLVGGALDTQYF	-	TRBJ2-3	-	TRBV7-6
TGTGCCAGCAGCCCTACGGGGAGGTTCGGCGAGCAGTTCTTC	CASSPTGRFGEQFF	-	TRBJ2-1	-	TRBV7-8
TGTGCCAGCAGTACTCTTACCCGGGAGTTTAGCTCCTATAATTCACCCCTCCACTTT	CASSTLTREFSSYNSPLHF	-	TRBJ1-6	-	TRBV2